These 30 T cell receptor beta chains were sequenced from one sample in a study of blood T cell repertoires in COVID-19. Only in-frame clones appear in the TCRdb table, and some are missing; sequencing was by immunoSEQ multiplex PCR. The data show roughly 68,000 clones, around 88% seen once. The material sequenced was peripheral blood. The receptors derive from a woman in her 70s with acute or convalescent COVID-19.

The rearrangement uses TRBV19 and TRBJ1-1; 7 bases are a match to TRBD1. The CDR3 runs 14 residues. Germline lookup yields CDR1 LNHDA and CDR2 SQIVND (reference sequence). Trimming removed 7 bases from V and 6 bases from J; junction bases left unmatched: 11. This CDR3 is CASKDRWPFAEAFF. The CDR3 DNA sequence: TGTGCCAGTAAGGACAGGTGGCCGTTCGCTGAAGCTTTCTTT.

This clone occurred once. This chain uses TRBV30 with TRBJ1-2, with 7 bases matching TRBD1. This CDR3 has 13 amino acids. CDR1 is GTSNPN, CDR2 SVGIG, per germline (reference sequence). Trimming removed 0 bases from V and 7 bases from J; junction bases left unmatched: 5. CDR3 nucleotides: TGTGCCTGGAGTGTTAAAGGGGGCGGTGGCTACACCTTC. It is translated as CAWSVKGGGGYTF.

This chain uses TRBV29-1 with TRBJ2-7; D is unclear. The CDR3 has 12 amino acids. Trimming shortened V by 2 bases and J by 6 bases, and 11 bases separated the two germline ends. CDR1 and CDR2 (germline): SQVTM, ANQGSEA. The CDR3 nucleotides read TGCAGCGTTGAACGAAGCCCCTCCGAGCAGTACTTC. It codes for CSVERSPSEQYF.

The V and J genes are TRBV6-5 and TRBJ2-7; weak D call: TRBD2 (6 bases). The CDR3 is 11 residues long. V dropped 7 bases and J dropped 4 bases, with 8 bases sitting between them. Germline values: CDR1 MNHEY, CDR2 SVGAGI. CDR3 loop: CASTGGYEQYF. In DNA, the CDR3 is TGTGCCAGCACCGGAGGGTACGAGCAGTACTTC.

For the CDR3, the DNA is TGCGCCAGCAGCTTGCAGTACACCGGGGAGCTGTTTTTT. Protein sequence: CASSLQYTGELFF. The gene calls are TRBV5-1 and TRBJ2-2; D is unclear. Trimming shortened V by 1 base and J by 3 bases, and 4 bases separated the two germline ends. CDR1 and CDR2 from the germline V gene are SGHRS and YFSETQ. CDR3 size: 13 residues.

The rearrangement uses TRBV19 and TRBJ1-1; D call uncertain. The CDR3 is 15 amino acids. Germline assignment: CDR1 LNHDA and CDR2 SQIVND (reference sequence). The V and J ends lost 1 base and 0 bases respectively, with 9 bases between them. As DNA, the CDR3 is TGTGCCAGTAGTATAGGGGCAGGTTTGAACACTGAAGCTTTCTTT. This sequence encodes CASSIGAGLNTEAFF.

V gene TRBV18 combines with J gene TRBJ1-5, with 7 bases lining up with TRBD1. Germline-derived CDR1 and CDR2 are KGHSH and LQKENI. V shed 2 bases and J 5 bases; nucleotides not matched to a gene: 0. The CDR3 runs 13 residues. The chain's CDR3 is CASSPDRDQPQHF. CDR3 sequence (DNA): TGTGCCAGCTCACCAGACAGGGATCAGCCCCAGCATTTT. Looking up the rest from reference TRBV18 and TRBJ1-5 gives the full variable domain: NAGVMQNPRHLVRRRGQEARLRCSPMKGHSHVYWYRQLPEEGLKFMVYLQKENIIDESGMPKERFSAEFPKEGPSILRIQQVVRGDSAAYFCASSPDRDQPQHFGDGTRLSIL.

The V call is TRBV28, the J call TRBJ2-7, with D tentatively TRBD2 (6 bases). Germline V gene data show CDR1 as MDHEN and CDR2 as SYDVKM. The length of the CDR3 is 12 residues. V gave up 7 bases and J gave up 3 bases, with 10 bases separating them. CDR3 amino acids: CASIGRSYEQYF. As DNA, the CDR3 is TGTGCCAGCATAGGGAGGAGCTACGAGCAGTACTTC.

This clone occurred a few times. In nucleotides, the CDR3 is TGTGCCGGGGGCAGCGAGGGGCAGTACTTC. Its translation is CAGGSEGQYF. The V gene is TRBV30, the J gene TRBJ2-7; possibly TRBD1 for D (6 bases). V shed 8 bases and J shed 9 bases, with 14 bases lying between them. Germline V gives CDR1 GTSNPN, CDR2 SVGIG (reference sequence). The length of the CDR3 is 10 residues.

This clone has only one observation. The chain has TRBV6-6 and TRBJ2-7; no clear D gene. Trimming stripped 2 bases from V and 0 bases from J, with 5 bases between. The CDR3 is 13 amino acids. In germline, CDR1 is MNHNY, CDR2 SVGAGI (reference sequence). The DNA of the CDR3 is TGTGCCAGCAGTTACCTGCGCTCCTACGAGCAGTACTTC. Translation gives CASSYLRSYEQYF.

J is TRBJ2-2 and V is TRBV27; 9 nucleotides match TRBD2. Germline CDR1 is MNHEY and CDR2 is SMNVEV (reference sequence). This CDR3 is built from 16 residues. V trimming: 3 bases; J trimming: 5 bases; junction bases outside the gene matches: 7. The CDR3 nucleotides are TGTGCCAGCAGTTTCGTAGCGGGAGTAGGTACCGGGGAGCTGTTTTTT. Its translation: CASSFVAGVGTGELFF.

V is TRBV5-1 and J is TRBJ1-5; the match to TRBD1 covers 8 bases. Germline trimming cut 0 bases from V and 6 bases from J; bases unmatched to any gene: 5. Per the germline V gene, CDR1 is SGHRS and CDR2 is YFSETQ. This CDR3 has 15 amino acids. CDR3 coding DNA: TGCGCCAGCAGCTTGGCCGGGACAGGCGGTCAGCCCCAGCATTTT. It codes for CASSLAGTGGQPQHF.

The chain employs TRBV9 and TRBJ2-7; D uncertain. CDR1 and CDR2 from the germline V gene are SGDLS and YYNGEE. The CDR3 runs to 13 residues. V lost 3 bases and J lost 2, with 9 bases in between. CDR3 in amino acids: CASSGQSAYEQYF. The CDR3 DNA follows: TGTGCCAGCAGCGGGCAGTCAGCCTACGAGCAGTACTTC.

The chain carries TRBV5-5 and TRBJ2-5; D gene unclear. CDR3 length: 14 amino acids. V was trimmed by 2 bases and J by 1 base, leaving 9 bases between them. Germline V gives CDR1 SGHKS, CDR2 YYEKEE (reference sequence). CDR3 loop: CASSLATTQETQYF. Written as DNA, the CDR3 is TGTGCCAGCAGCTTAGCGACGACCCAAGAGACCCAGTACTTC.

V usage is TRBV7-3 and J usage is TRBJ2-2; maybe TRBD2 (5 bases). The CDR3 covers 14 residues. From germline, CDR1 is SGHTA and CDR2 FQGTGA. V was cut by 1 base and J by 4 bases, with 7 bases left in between. CDR3 protein: CASSLSSATGELFF. The CDR3, as DNA: TGTGCCAGCAGCTTAAGTAGCGCCACCGGGGAGCTGTTTTTT.

The chain combines TRBV9 with TRBJ1-2, with D unresolved. Trimming took off 0 bases at V and 10 bases at J, with 16 bases between the two ends. Germline CDR1 is SGDLS and CDR2 is YYNGEE. The CDR3 is 14 residues long. CDR3 region: CASSVVGTYGDYTF. CDR3 nucleotide sequence: TGTGCCAGCAGCGTAGTAGGTACATACGGGGACTACACCTTC. Complete variable domain (other parts from reference TRBV9 and TRBJ1-2): DSGVTQTPKHLITATGQRVTLRCSPRSGDLSVYWYQQSLDQGLQFLIQYYNGEERAKGNILERFSAQQFPDLHSELNLSSLELGDSALYFCASSVVGTYGDYTFGSGTRLTVV.

This rearrangement joins TRBV7-2 to TRBJ1-1; 7 bases line up with TRBD1. The CDR3 consists of 14 residues. V was clipped by 6 bases and J by 4 bases; unmatched bases: 8. Germline V CDR1 and CDR2: SGHTA, FQGNSA. CDR3 DNA sequence: TGTGCCAGCAGTTACGTGACAGGGCCCACTGAAGCTTTCTTT. Its protein is CASSYVTGPTEAFF.

The CDR3 coding sequence is TGTGCCAGCAGGCCAAGGAGGGACGGCACTGAAGCTTTCTTT. Translation gives CASRPRRDGTEAFF. This chain joins TRBV7-2 and TRBJ1-1, with D possibly matching TRBD1 (5 bases). Trimming removed 6 bases at V and 4 bases at J, with 15 bases between. The CDR3 covers 14 residues. The V gene's germline CDR1 is SGHTA and CDR2 FQGNSA. The full variable domain, its missing parts supplied by reference TRBV7-2 and TRBJ1-1, is GAGVSQSPSNKVTEKGKDVELRCDPISGHTALYWYRQSLGQGLEFLIYFQGNSAPDKSGLPSDRFSAERTGGSVSTLTIQRTQQEDSAVYLCASRPRRDGTEAFFGQGTRLTVV.

The chain joins TRBV7-2 to TRBJ1-6; D is uncertain. The V gene lost 1 base and the J gene lost 6 bases, with 7 bases spanning the gap. Germline V gene sequence: CDR1 SGHTA, CDR2 FQGNSA. This CDR3 spans 14 amino acids. In DNA, the CDR3 is TGTGCCAGCAGCTTAGTCCCCCTTAATTCACCCCTCCACTTT. Its protein is CASSLVPLNSPLHF.

V and J are TRBV18 and TRBJ1-3, with a weak D call TRBD1 (5 bases). CDR1 KGHSH and CDR2 LQKENI come from the germline V gene. The ends were cut back, 6 bases at V and 1 base at J, with 16 bases in the middle. The CDR3 covers 16 residues. Here the CDR3 reads CASSPGLQGSGNTIYF. CDR3 sequence (DNA): TGTGCCAGCTCTCCCGGGCTTCAGGGTTCTGGAAACACCATATATTTT.

The chain joins TRBV5-1 to TRBJ1-6, with a possible D match to TRBD1 (5 bases). The CDR3 covers 16 residues. The V end lost 0 bases, the J end lost 7 bases, and 14 bases lay between the germline ends. Germline values: CDR1 SGHRS, CDR2 YFSETQ. This chain's CDR3 is CASSLEGRTDNSPLHF. In nucleotides, the CDR3 is TGCGCCAGCAGCTTGGAGGGGCGGACGGACAATTCACCCCTCCACTTT. The full variable domain, its missing parts supplied by reference TRBV5-1 and TRBJ1-6, is KAGVTQTPRYLIKTRGQQVTLSCSPISGHRSVSWYQQTPGQGLQFLFEYFSETQRNKGNFPGRFSGRQFSNSRSEMNVSTLELGDSALYLCASSLEGRTDNSPLHFGNGTRLTVT.

The CDR3 reads CATPGWAGYSPLHF. The CDR3 nucleotides are TGTGCCACCCCTGGATGGGCAGGCTATTCACCCCTCCACTTT. The chain has TRBV27 and TRBJ1-6, with unresolved D. The CDR3 sequence is 14 residues long. Per the germline V gene, CDR1 is MNHEY and CDR2 is SMNVEV (reference sequence). Trimming stripped 10 bases from V and 8 bases from J, with 18 bases between.

The chain joins TRBV7-9 to TRBJ1-5; 11 bases fit TRBD1. The V gene end was trimmed by 4 bases and the J gene end by 7 bases; junction bases not matched to a gene: 6. The germline gives CDR1 SEHNR, CDR2 FQNEAQ (reference sequence). CDR3 length: 15 residues. In nucleotides, the CDR3 is TGTGCCAGCAGCTCAGGACAGGGGGCAGGACAGCCCCAGCATTTT. Protein: CASSSGQGAGQPQHF.

V and J are TRBV6-5 and TRBJ2-7; 7 bases agree with TRBD1. J gave up 2 bases and V 6 bases, and 10 bases lay outside the gene matches. CDR1 is MNHEY, CDR2 SVGAGI, per germline. The CDR3 sequence is 15 residues long. The chain's CDR3 is CASSSLSGTAYEQYF. The CDR3 DNA follows: TGTGCCAGCAGCTCTCTCTCCGGGACAGCCTACGAGCAGTACTTC.

The V and J genes are TRBV7-6 and TRBJ2-2, with 8 nucleotides matching TRBD1. The CDR3 is made up of 15 amino acids. J was trimmed by 4 bases and V by 10 bases; bases with no gene match: 11. Germline V lookup: CDR1 SGHVS, CDR2 FNYEAQ. The CDR3 loop reads CATNPGQAFTGELFF. The CDR3 bases are TGTGCCACCAATCCGGGACAGGCATTCACCGGGGAGCTGTTTTTT.

This clone was found once. In DNA form, the CDR3 reads TGTGCCAGCAGTGAGTTCCACTACGAGCAGTACTTC. Translated: CASSEFHYEQYF. The chain employs TRBV2 and TRBJ2-7, with D unclear. The germline V gene encodes CDR1 SNHLY and CDR2 FYNNEI. V dropped 3 bases and J dropped 3 bases, with 6 bases sitting between them. This CDR3 region has 12 residues.

The gene calls are TRBV10-3 and TRBJ2-7, with 7 bases fitting TRBD1. Trimming took 3 bases from V and 0 from J; bases not matched to a gene: 8. The CDR3 loop spans 16 amino acids. Germline CDR1 ENHRY, CDR2 SYGVKD. Here the CDR3 DNA reads TGTGCCATCAGTGAACAGGGGATGTTGAGCTCCTACGAGCAGTACTTC. Amino acids: CAISEQGMLSSYEQYF.

This clone was observed once. V gene TRBV5-1 combines with J gene TRBJ1-1, with TRBD1 matching over 7 bases. There are 19 residues in the CDR3. Germline V CDR1 and CDR2: SGHRS, YFSETQ. After removal of 4 bases from V and 0 bases from J, the junction contained 18 bases not matched to a gene. Here the CDR3 DNA reads TGCGCCAGCAGCGTGGGGACCGTGTGGACAGGCTATATGAACACTGAAGCTTTCTTT. Translating it yields CASSVGTVWTGYMNTEAFF.

The chain recombines TRBV7-8 with TRBJ1-1, with 7 bases that match TRBD1. The length of the CDR3 is 15 residues. With V trimmed by 5 bases and J by 0 bases, 6 bases remained unmatched. CDR1 and CDR2 from the germline V gene are SGHVS and FQNEAQ. The CDR3, as DNA: TGTGCCAGCAGCCCCGGGACAGACATGAACACTGAAGCTTTCTTT. Protein sequence: CASSPGTDMNTEAFF.

The chain combines TRBV30 with TRBJ1-5, with 7 bases that match TRBD1. The CDR3 is 14 amino acids. The germline V gene has CDR1 GTSNPN and CDR2 SVGIG (reference sequence). V shed 5 bases, J shed 2 bases, and the junction held 6 bases outside the gene matches. Here the CDR3 reads CAWSRQGGNQPQHF. The DNA of the CDR3 is TGTGCCTGGTCCCGACAGGGTGGCAATCAGCCCCAGCATTTT.